The 30 T cell receptor beta chains below come from one sample, sequenced in a study of OX40 agonist ivuxolimab in advanced cancers. Produced via immunoSEQ multiplex PCR; TCRdb's table is partial and in-frame only. The data show tens of thousands of clones, with around 80% seen just once and approximately 7.5% held by the top ten. Here the sequenced sample was CD4+ or CD8+ T cells sorted from blood, taken in a trial of the OX40 agonist ivuxolimab. Receptors originate from an adult with an advanced solid tumor such as melanoma, head and neck, liver or kidney cancer.

The CDR3 DNA reads TGTGCCAGCAGCTGGATCGGGGGTTCTTCCTACGAGCAGTACTTC. It specifies CASSWIGGSSYEQYF. J is TRBJ2-7 and V is TRBV5-6, with D possibly TRBD2 on 6 matching bases. V shed 3 bases and J shed 1 base, with 14 bases lying between them. The CDR3 sequence is 15 residues long. From germline, CDR1 is SGHDT and CDR2 YYEEEE.

V gene TRBV7-6 combines with J gene TRBJ2-3, with TRBD2 identical over 7 bases. This CDR3 has 14 amino acids. The junction had 7 bases not matched to a gene; V was cut back by 5 bases and J by 5 bases. Germline V CDR1 and CDR2: SGHVS, FNYEAQ. The CDR3 nucleotides read TGTGCCAGCAGCCTCGGGACTACAGGAGATACGCAGTATTTT. Protein sequence: CASSLGTTGDTQYF. Full variable domain (rest looked up from reference TRBV7-6 and TRBJ2-3): GAGVSQSPRYKVTKRGQDVALRCDPISGHVSLYWYRQALGQGPEFLTYFNYEAQQDKSGLPNDRFSAERPEGSISTLTIQRTEQRDSAMYRCASSLGTTGDTQYFGPGTRLTVL.

The J gene is TRBJ1-2, the V gene TRBV11-2; possibly TRBD1 for D (5 bases). This CDR3 has 15 residues. In germline, CDR1 is SGHAT, CDR2 FQNNGV. Trimming pared 5 bases from V and 4 bases from J, leaving 17 bases between. The chain's CDR3 is CASSGPTGTFYGYTF. CDR3 DNA: TGTGCCAGCAGCGGACCGACCGGGACCTTCTATGGCTACACCTTC.

V is TRBV6-5 and J is TRBJ1-2; TRBD1 is a possible D gene (5 bases). The germline gives CDR1 MNHEY, CDR2 SVGAGI. V lost 0 bases, J lost 0 bases, and 11 bases lay in between. The length of the CDR3 is 16 residues. CDR3 loop: CASSYSQGLANYGYTF. The CDR3, as DNA: TGTGCCAGCAGTTACTCGCAGGGTTTAGCTAACTATGGCTACACCTTC.

V is TRBV27 and J is TRBJ2-5; TRBD2 matches 9 bases. CDR1 and CDR2 (germline): MNHEY, SMNVEV (reference sequence). The CDR3 extends over 14 amino acids. The V and J ends lost 3 bases and 5 bases, in that order; junction bases with no gene match: 4. The CDR3: CASSFAGGGETQYF. The DNA for the CDR3 is TGTGCCAGCAGTTTTGCGGGAGGGGGGGAGACCCAGTACTTC.

V is TRBV6-5 and J is TRBJ2-7; 14 bases align to TRBD2. From germline, CDR1 is MNHEY and CDR2 SVGAGI. The CDR3 has 14 residues. Unmatched junction bases numbered 8, after V lost 7 bases and J lost 9 bases. This CDR3 is CASKGTSGRGRQYF. The CDR3 region has the DNA TGTGCCAGCAAAGGGACTAGCGGGAGAGGGAGGCAGTACTTC.

The J gene is TRBJ2-7, the V gene TRBV27; D is unresolved. CDR1 is MNHEY, CDR2 SMNVEV, per germline (reference sequence). V was trimmed by 2 bases and J by 2 bases, leaving 13 bases between them. This CDR3 is built from 15 residues. The CDR3 DNA follows: TGTGCCAGCAGTTTAGGCAGGACGGTAGCCTACGAGCAGTACTTC. Encoded protein: CASSLGRTVAYEQYF.

Points on this clone: Only one base separates this from a far larger clonotype, so it likely reflects a read error. The chain is built from TRBV6-7 and TRBJ1-2; 7 nucleotides align to TRBD1. TRBV6-7 falls under the ORF class, with uncertain function. The V gene end was trimmed by 0 bases and the J gene end by 3 bases; junction bases not matched to a gene: 10. The CDR3 spans 17 residues. CDR3 loop: CASSYSTGRAVDYGYTF. The CDR3, as DNA: TGTGCCAGCAGTTACTCGACAGGGAGAGCGGTCGACTATGGCTACACCTTC.

V and J are TRBV5-5 and TRBJ1-1; D possibly corresponds to TRBD1 (5 bases). The CDR3 extends over 14 amino acids. The germline CDR1 and CDR2 sequences are SGHKS and YYEKEE (reference sequence). Trimming removed 4 bases at V and 1 base at J, with 11 bases between. CDR3 in DNA: TGTGCCAGCAGCCCTTGGGGGGGGAACACTGAAGCTTTCTTT. Encoded protein: CASSPWGGNTEAFF. The full variable domain, completed using reference TRBV5-5 and TRBJ1-1, is DAGVTQSPTHLIKTRGQQVTLRCSPISGHKSVSWYQQVLGQGPQFIFQYYEKEERGRGNFPDRFSARQFPNYSSELNVNALLLGDSALYLCASSPWGGNTEAFFGQGTRLTVV.

The chain links TRBV18 to TRBJ1-2; perhaps TRBD1 as D (6 bases). The germline V gene has CDR1 KGHSH and CDR2 LQKENI. V was trimmed by 5 bases and J by 2 bases, leaving 18 bases between them. This CDR3 has 16 residues. The DNA for the CDR3 is TGTGCCAGCTCAAGCTCGGGGGGCCACGACAACTATGGCTACACCTTC. Protein: CASSSSGGHDNYGYTF.

This clone was counted a single time. V usage is TRBV29-1 and J usage is TRBJ1-1; D gene unclear. In germline, CDR1 is SQVTM, CDR2 ANQGSEA. The CDR3 totals 15 residues. Between the trimmed V and J ends, which lost 1 base and 1 base, there was a span of 13 bases. Here the CDR3 reads CSVEAKVRPNTEAFF. Written as DNA, the CDR3 is TGCAGCGTTGAAGCAAAGGTGCGCCCGAACACTGAAGCTTTCTTT.

The chain couples TRBV2 to TRBJ1-2; D may be TRBD1 (5 bases). Looked up from germline, CDR1 is SNHLY and CDR2 is FYNNEI. The CDR3 has 15 residues. V dropped 7 bases and J dropped 0 bases, with 15 bases sitting between them. The CDR3 spells CASTRALISNYGYTF. The CDR3 DNA is TGTGCCAGCACCAGGGCCTTAATATCTAACTATGGCTACACCTTC.

This clone was counted only a few times. The chain links TRBV11-3 to TRBJ2-3; 7 bases line up with TRBD2. CDR3 length equals 15 residues. Germline V gene data show CDR1 as SGHNT and CDR2 as YENEEA. The V segment lost 5 bases and the J segment 0 bases; nucleotides outside the gene matches: 5. CDR3 loop: CASSPGRGSTDTQYF. CDR3 nucleotides: TGTGCCAGCAGCCCTGGGAGGGGAAGCACAGATACGCAGTATTTT.

The gene calls are TRBV5-1 and TRBJ1-3; D may be TRBD1 (6 bases). Per germline, CDR1 SGHRS and CDR2 YFSETQ. The CDR3 has 17 amino acids. Trimming shortened V by 1 base and J by 0 bases, and 14 bases separated the two germline ends. The CDR3 loop reads CASSLSGTPNSGNTIYF. The CDR3 bases are TGCGCCAGCAGCTTGTCGGGGACACCGAACTCTGGAAACACCATATATTTT.

This clone was seen only once. The chain carries TRBV27 and TRBJ2-3; a weak D match, TRBD2 (6 bases). Germline CDR1 MNHEY, CDR2 SMNVEV (reference sequence). The CDR3 length is 14 residues. The V gene lost 1 base and the J gene lost 6 bases, with 11 bases spanning the gap. CDR3 DNA sequence: TGTGCCAGCAGTTTATTAGGGACTCGGGATACGCAGTATTTT. Translated: CASSLLGTRDTQYF.

CDR3 nucleotides: TGTGCCAGCAGCTTTTTGAGGTTGAATGAGCAGTTCTTC. It specifies CASSFLRLNEQFF. This chain links TRBV7-2 with TRBJ2-1; D unresolved. Germline V gene lookup returns CDR1 SGHTA and CDR2 FQGNSA. V was shortened by 3 bases and J by 7 bases, with 10 bases between the two germline ends. The CDR3 has 13 amino acids.

The chain recombines TRBV11-2 with TRBJ2-7; TRBD2 matches 14 bases. Germline V gene lookup returns CDR1 SGHAT and CDR2 FQNNGV. This CDR3 is 18 amino acids long. After removal of 5 bases from V and 2 bases from J, the junction contained 11 bases not matched to a gene. The CDR3 DNA sequence: TGTGCCAGCAGCCACCCCGGGACTAGCGGGAGTAGGGCCTACGAGCAGTACTTC. It translates to CASSHPGTSGSRAYEQYF.

This rearrangement joins TRBV30 to TRBJ2-2, with 7 bases fitting TRBD2. Looked up from germline, CDR1 is GTSNPN and CDR2 is SVGIG (reference sequence). This CDR3 comprises 14 residues. Trimming at V came to 5 bases and at J to 4 bases, leaving 7 bases not matched to a gene. The CDR3 loop reads CAWARLAVTGELFF. CDR3 DNA: TGTGCCTGGGCGAGGCTAGCGGTCACCGGGGAGCTGTTTTTT.

This clone was picked up one time. The J gene is TRBJ2-3, the V gene TRBV5-1; no firm D call. With 0 bases removed from V and 3 bases from J, the gap between germline ends came to 8 bases. The germline V gene has CDR1 SGHRS and CDR2 YFSETQ. The CDR3 runs 14 residues. This CDR3 is CASSLVAITDTQYF. In DNA, the CDR3 is TGCGCCAGCAGCTTGGTGGCGATTACAGATACGCAGTATTTT.

The V and J genes are TRBV19 and TRBJ2-5; a weak D match, TRBD2 (5 bases). Between the trimmed V and J ends, which lost 7 bases and 4 bases, there was a span of 13 bases. CDR1 LNHDA and CDR2 SQIVND come from the germline V gene (reference sequence). The CDR3 is made up of 13 amino acids. This chain's CDR3 is CASIDGVRETQYF. In DNA form, the CDR3 reads TGTGCCAGTATCGACGGGGTGCGAGAGACCCAGTACTTC.

This clone came up a few times. This chain links TRBV6-4 with TRBJ2-3, with D possibly matching TRBD1 (6 bases). The CDR3 loop spans 16 amino acids. V was cut by 5 bases and J by 0 bases, with 15 bases left in between. Germline V lookup: CDR1 MRHNA, CDR2 SNTAGT. The CDR3, as DNA: TGTGCCAGCAGTCAGGGGACCAACCCTAGCACAGATACGCAGTATTTT. Its protein is CASSQGTNPSTDTQYF.

V usage is TRBV6-4 and J usage is TRBJ2-3, with 9 bases aligning to TRBD2. Germline V gives CDR1 MRHNA, CDR2 SNTAGT. The V gene end was trimmed by 2 bases and the J gene end by 4 bases; junction bases not matched to a gene: 4. The CDR3 runs to 15 residues. The CDR3 loop reads CASSDAGGPADTQYF. The CDR3 coding sequence is TGTGCCAGCAGTGACGCGGGAGGGCCGGCAGATACGCAGTATTTT.

The rearrangement links TRBV29-1 to TRBJ2-3; TRBD1 aligns across 10 bases. This CDR3 is 14 amino acids long. Germline assignment: CDR1 SQVTM and CDR2 ANQGSEA. The J segment lost 6 bases and the V segment lost 3 bases, leaving 6 bases of the junction unmatched. The CDR3: CSVEGGTGADTQYF. The CDR3 DNA follows: TGCAGCGTTGAGGGGGGGACAGGGGCCGATACGCAGTATTTT.

V usage is TRBV6-5 and J usage is TRBJ2-1; no clear D gene. Trimming left V 0 bases short and J 4 bases short, with 13 bases between. Germline CDR1 and CDR2: MNHEY and SVGAGI. CDR3 length: 16 amino acids. CDR3 sequence reads: CASSYSKPADYNEQFF. In DNA form, the CDR3 reads TGTGCCAGCAGTTACTCGAAGCCAGCAGATTACAATGAGCAGTTCTTC.

The V call is TRBV20-1, the J call TRBJ1-1; no clear D. From germline, CDR1 is DFQATT and CDR2 SNEGSKA (reference sequence). The CDR3 covers 11 residues. The V gene lost 6 bases and the J gene lost 0 bases, with 5 bases spanning the gap. CDR3 sequence (DNA): TGCAGTGCCCTAGTGAACACTGAAGCTTTCTTT. Amino acid sequence: CSALVNTEAFF.

The chain combines TRBV29-1 with TRBJ2-3; 9 bases are a match to TRBD1. V trimming: 3 bases; J trimming: 1 base; junction bases outside the gene matches: 5. Germline CDR1 SQVTM, CDR2 ANQGSEA. The CDR3 runs 15 residues. CDR3 DNA: TGCAGCGTTGATACAGGGGGCTTTGGCACAGATACGCAGTATTTT. It is translated as CSVDTGGFGTDTQYF.

The chain is built from TRBV19 and TRBJ2-3, with TRBD2 identical over 9 bases. The CDR3 runs to 15 residues. CDR1 is LNHDA and CDR2 is SQIVND in the germline V gene (reference sequence). The V segment lost 5 bases and the J segment 7 bases; nucleotides outside the gene matches: 10. In DNA, the CDR3 is TGTGCCAGTAGTCCGGCGGGAGGGTTGGGAAATACGCAGTATTTT. Its protein is CASSPAGGLGNTQYF. The full variable domain, its missing parts supplied by reference TRBV19 and TRBJ2-3, is DGGITQSPKYLFRKEGQNVTLSCEQNLNHDAMYWYRQDPGQGLRLIYYSQIVNDFQKGDIAEGYSVSREKKESFPLTVTSAQKNPTAFYLCASSPAGGLGNTQYFGPGTRLTVL.

The chain is built from TRBV7-2 and TRBJ2-1, with TRBD2 identical over 8 bases. The CDR3 runs to 18 residues. Looked up from germline, CDR1 is SGHTA and CDR2 is FQGNSA. The V and J ends lost 1 base and 0 bases, in that order; junction bases with no gene match: 8. The CDR3 sequence is CASSLVAGSRTSYNEQFF. The CDR3 DNA is TGTGCCAGCAGCTTAGTAGCGGGGAGCCGTACCTCCTACAATGAGCAGTTCTTC.

The genes are TRBV5-1 and TRBJ2-7, with 8 bases aligning to TRBD1. Germline V gene lookup returns CDR1 SGHRS and CDR2 YFSETQ. The CDR3 runs to 16 residues. V shed 4 bases, J shed 0 bases, and the junction held 9 bases outside the gene matches. Here the CDR3 reads CASSGIRQGISYEQYF. In DNA, the CDR3 is TGCGCCAGCAGCGGAATTCGACAGGGGATCTCCTACGAGCAGTACTTC.

The V and J genes are TRBV6-5 and TRBJ1-3, with TRBD1 as a possible D gene (5 bases). V lost 11 bases to trimming and J lost 0 bases, with 11 bases between them. In germline, CDR1 is MNHEY, CDR2 SVGAGI. The CDR3 contains 13 residues. CDR3 in amino acids: CAVRDYSGNTIYF. In DNA, the CDR3 is TGTGCCGTGAGGGACTACTCTGGAAACACCATATATTTT.